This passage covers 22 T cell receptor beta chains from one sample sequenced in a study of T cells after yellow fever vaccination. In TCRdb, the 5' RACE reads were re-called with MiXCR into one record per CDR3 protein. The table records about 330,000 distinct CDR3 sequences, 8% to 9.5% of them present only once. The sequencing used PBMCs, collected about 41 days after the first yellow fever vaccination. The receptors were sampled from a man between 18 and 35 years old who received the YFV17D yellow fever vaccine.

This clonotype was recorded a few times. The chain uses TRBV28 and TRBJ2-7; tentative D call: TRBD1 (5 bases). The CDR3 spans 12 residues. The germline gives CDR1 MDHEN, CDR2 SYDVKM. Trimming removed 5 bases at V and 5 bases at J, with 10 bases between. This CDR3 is CASSMTAHEQYV. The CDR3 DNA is TGTGCCAGCAGTATGACAGCCCACGAGCAGTACGTC.

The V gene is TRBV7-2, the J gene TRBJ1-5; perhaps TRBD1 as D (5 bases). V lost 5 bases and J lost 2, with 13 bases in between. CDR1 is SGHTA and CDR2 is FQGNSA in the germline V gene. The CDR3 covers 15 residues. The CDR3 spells CASSIAGTGNQPQHF. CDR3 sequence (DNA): TGTGCCAGCAGCATCGCCGGGACGGGCAATCAGCCCCAGCATTTT.

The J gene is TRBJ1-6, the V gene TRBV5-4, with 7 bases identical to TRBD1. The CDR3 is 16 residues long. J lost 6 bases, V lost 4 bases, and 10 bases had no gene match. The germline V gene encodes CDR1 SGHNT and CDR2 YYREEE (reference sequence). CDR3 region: CASSDLRTGGNSPLHF. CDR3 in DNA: TGTGCCAGCAGCGACCTAAGGACAGGAGGTAATTCACCCCTCCACTTT.

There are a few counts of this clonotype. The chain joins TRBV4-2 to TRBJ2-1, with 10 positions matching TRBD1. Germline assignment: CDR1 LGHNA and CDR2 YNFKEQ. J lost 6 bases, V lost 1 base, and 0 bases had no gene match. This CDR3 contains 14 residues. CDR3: CASSQGTGGNEQFF. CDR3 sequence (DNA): TGTGCCAGCAGCCAAGGGACAGGGGGCAATGAGCAGTTCTTC.

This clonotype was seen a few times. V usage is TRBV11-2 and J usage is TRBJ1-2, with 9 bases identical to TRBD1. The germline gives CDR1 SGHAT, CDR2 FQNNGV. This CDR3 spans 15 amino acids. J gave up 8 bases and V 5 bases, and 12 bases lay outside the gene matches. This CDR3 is CASSATGTGPRGYTF. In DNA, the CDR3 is TGTGCCAGCAGCGCTACCGGGACAGGGCCCAGAGGCTACACCTTC.

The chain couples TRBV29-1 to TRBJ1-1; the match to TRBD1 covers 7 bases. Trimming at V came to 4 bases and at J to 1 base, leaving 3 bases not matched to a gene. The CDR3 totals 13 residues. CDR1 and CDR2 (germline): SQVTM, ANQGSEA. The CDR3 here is CSVARDRNTEAFF. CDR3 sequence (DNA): TGCAGCGTTGCGCGGGACAGGAACACTGAAGCTTTCTTT.

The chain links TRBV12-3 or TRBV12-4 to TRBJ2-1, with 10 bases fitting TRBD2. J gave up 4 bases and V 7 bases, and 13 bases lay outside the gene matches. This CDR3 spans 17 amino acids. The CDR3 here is CASTSQASGGRYNEQFF. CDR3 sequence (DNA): TGTGCCAGCACCTCACAGGCTAGCGGGGGTCGGTACAATGAGCAGTTCTTC.

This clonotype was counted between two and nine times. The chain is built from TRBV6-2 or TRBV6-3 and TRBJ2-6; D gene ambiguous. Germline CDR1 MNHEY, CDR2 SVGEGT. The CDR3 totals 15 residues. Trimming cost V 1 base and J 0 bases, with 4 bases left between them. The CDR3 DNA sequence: TGTGCCAGCAGTTACTGGGGCTCTGGGGCCAACGTCCTGACTTTC. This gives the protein CASSYWGSGANVLTF.

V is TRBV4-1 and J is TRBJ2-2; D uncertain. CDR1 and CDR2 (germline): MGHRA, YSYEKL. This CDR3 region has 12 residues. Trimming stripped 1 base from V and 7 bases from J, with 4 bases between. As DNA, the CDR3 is TGCGCCAGCAGCCAAGGACTCGGGGAGCTGTTTTTT. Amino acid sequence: CASSQGLGELFF.

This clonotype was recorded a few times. In DNA, the CDR3 is TGTGCCAGCAGTGTCACAGGGGGCTTAGGGTATGGCTACACCTTC. Translating gives CASSVTGGLGYGYTF. V and J are TRBV6-1 and TRBJ1-2; 9 nucleotides align to TRBD1. From germline, CDR1 is MNHNS and CDR2 SASEGT. Losses at the gene ends were 4 bases for V and 5 bases for J; bases not matched to a gene: 8. This CDR3 is 15 amino acids long.

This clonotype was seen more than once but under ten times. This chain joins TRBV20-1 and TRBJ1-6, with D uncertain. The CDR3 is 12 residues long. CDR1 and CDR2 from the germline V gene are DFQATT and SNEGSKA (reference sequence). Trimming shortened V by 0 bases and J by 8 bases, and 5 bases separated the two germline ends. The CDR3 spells CSARDRYSPLHF. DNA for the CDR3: TGCAGTGCTAGAGATCGATATTCACCCCTCCACTTT.

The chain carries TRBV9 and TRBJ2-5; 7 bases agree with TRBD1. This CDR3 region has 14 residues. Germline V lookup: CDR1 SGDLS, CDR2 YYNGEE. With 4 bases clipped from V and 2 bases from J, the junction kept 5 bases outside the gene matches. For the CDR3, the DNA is TGTGCCAGCAGCCCCCAGGGGGTTCAAGAGACCCAGTACTTC. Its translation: CASSPQGVQETQYF.

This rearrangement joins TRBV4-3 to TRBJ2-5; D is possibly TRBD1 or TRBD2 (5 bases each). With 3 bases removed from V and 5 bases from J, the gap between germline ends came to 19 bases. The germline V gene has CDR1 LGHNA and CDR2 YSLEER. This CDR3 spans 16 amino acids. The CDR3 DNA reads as TGCGCCAGCAGCCAGGACGCACGAGGGGCGATGGAGACCCAGTACTTC. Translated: CASSQDARGAMETQYF.

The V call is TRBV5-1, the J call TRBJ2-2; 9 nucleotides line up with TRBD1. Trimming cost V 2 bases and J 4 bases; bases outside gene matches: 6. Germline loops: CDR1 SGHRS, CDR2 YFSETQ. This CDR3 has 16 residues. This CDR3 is CASSFTGGEGTGELFF. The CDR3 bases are TGCGCCAGCAGCTTTACAGGGGGCGAAGGCACCGGGGAGCTGTTTTTT.

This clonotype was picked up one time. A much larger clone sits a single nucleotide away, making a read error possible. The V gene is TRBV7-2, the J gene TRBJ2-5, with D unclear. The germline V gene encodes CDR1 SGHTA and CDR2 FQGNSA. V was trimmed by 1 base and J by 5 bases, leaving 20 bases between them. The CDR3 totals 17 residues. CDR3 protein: CASSLGKWRQMGETQYF. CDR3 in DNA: TGTGCCAGCAGCTTAGGGAAATGGCGCCAGATGGGGGAGACCCAGTACTTC. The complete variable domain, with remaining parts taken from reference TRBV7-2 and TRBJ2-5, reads GAGVSQSPSNKVTEKGKDVELRCDPISGHTALYWYRQSLGQGLEFLIYFQGNSAPDKSGLPSDRFSAERTGGSVSTLTIQRTQQEDSAVYLCASSLGKWRQMGETQYFGPGTRLLVL.

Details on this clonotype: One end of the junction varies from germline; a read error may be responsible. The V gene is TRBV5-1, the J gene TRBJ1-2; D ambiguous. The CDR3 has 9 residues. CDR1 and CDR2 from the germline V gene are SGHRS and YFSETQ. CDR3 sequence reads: CASSLITVF. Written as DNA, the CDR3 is TGCGCCAGCAGCTTAATCACAGTGTTC.

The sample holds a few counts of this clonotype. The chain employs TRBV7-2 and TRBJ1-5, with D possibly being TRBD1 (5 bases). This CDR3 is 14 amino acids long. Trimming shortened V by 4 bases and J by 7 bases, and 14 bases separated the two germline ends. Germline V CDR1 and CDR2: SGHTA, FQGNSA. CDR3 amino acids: CASSSRSGTQPQHF. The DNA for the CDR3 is TGTGCCAGCAGCTCGCGCTCCGGGACCCAGCCCCAGCATTTT.

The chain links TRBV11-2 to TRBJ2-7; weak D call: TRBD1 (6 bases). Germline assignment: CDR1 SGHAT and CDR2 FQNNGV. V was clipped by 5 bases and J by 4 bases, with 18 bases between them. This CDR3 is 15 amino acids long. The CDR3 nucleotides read TGTGCCAGCAGCCACGCGGCCAGGGGTGGGTACGAGCAGTACTTC. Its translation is CASSHAARGGYEQYF.

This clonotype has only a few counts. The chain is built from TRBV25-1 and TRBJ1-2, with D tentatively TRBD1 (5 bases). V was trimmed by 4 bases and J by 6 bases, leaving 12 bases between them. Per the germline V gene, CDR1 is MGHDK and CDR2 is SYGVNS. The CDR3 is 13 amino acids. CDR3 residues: CASSGRQFNGYTF. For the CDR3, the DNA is TGTGCCAGCAGTGGGCGACAGTTCAATGGCTACACCTTC.

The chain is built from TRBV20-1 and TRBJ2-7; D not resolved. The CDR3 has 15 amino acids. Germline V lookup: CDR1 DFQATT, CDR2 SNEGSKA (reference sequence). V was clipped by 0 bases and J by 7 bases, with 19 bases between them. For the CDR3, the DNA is TGCAGTGCTAGAGATCTGGTAGCCGGGTCGCGGGAGCAGTACGTC. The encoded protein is CSARDLVAGSREQYV.

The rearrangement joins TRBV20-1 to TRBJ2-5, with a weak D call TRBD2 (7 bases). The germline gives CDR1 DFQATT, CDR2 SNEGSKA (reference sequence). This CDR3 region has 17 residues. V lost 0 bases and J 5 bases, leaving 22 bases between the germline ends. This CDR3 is CSARDRGGDYILETQYF. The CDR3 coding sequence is TGCAGTGCTAGAGATAGGGGGGGGGACTACATTCTGGAGACCCAGTACTTC.

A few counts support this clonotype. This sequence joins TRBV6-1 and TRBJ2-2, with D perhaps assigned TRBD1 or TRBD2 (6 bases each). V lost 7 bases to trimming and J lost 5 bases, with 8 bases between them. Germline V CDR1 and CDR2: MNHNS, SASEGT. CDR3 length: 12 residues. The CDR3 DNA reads TGTGCCAGCAAAGGGGGGACCGGGGAGCTGTTTTTT. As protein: CASKGGTGELFF.